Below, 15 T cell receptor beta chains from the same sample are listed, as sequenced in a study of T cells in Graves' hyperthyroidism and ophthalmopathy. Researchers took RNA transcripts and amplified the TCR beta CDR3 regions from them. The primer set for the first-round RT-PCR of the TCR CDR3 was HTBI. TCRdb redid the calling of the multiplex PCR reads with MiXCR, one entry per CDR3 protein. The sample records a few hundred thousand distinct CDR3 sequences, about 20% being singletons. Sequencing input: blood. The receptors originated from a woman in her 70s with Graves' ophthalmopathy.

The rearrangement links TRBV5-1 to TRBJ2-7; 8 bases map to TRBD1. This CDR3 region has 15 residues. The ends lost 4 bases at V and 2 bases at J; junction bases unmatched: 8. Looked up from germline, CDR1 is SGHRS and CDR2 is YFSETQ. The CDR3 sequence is CASSAGTGGPYEQYF. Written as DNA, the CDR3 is TGCGCCAGCAGCGCAGGGACAGGAGGGCCCTACGAGCAGTACTTC.

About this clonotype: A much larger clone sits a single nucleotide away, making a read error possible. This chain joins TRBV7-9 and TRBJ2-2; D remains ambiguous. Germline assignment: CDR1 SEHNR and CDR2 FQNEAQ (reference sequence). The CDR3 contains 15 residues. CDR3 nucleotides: TGTGCCAGCAGCTTAACAGCCGCGAACATCGGGGAGCTGTTTTTT. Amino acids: CASSLTAANIGELFF.

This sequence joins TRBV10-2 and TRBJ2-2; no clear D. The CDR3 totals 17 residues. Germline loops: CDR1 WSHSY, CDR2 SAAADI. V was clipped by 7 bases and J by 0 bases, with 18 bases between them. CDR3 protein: CASTELSGLANTGELFF. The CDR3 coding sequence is TGCGCCAGCACCGAACTGAGTGGCTTAGCGAACACCGGGGAGCTGTTTTTT.

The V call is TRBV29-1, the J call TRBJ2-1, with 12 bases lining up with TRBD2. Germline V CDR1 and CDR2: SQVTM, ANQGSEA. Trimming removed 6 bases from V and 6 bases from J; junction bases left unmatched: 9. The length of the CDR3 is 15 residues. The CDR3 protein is CSVRTSGNSGNEQFF. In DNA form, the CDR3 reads TGCAGCGTCAGGACTAGCGGGAACTCTGGCAATGAGCAGTTCTTC.

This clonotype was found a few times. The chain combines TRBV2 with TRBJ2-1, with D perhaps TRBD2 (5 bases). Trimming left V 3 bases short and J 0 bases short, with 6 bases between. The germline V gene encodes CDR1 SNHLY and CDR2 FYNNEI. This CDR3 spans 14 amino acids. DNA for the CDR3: TGTGCCAGCAGTGAGAGGGACTCCTACAATGAGCAGTTCTTC. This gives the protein CASSERDSYNEQFF.

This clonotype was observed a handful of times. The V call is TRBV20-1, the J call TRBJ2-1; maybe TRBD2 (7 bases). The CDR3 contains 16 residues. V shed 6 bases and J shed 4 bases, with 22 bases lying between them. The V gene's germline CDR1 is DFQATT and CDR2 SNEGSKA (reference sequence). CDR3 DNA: TGCAGTGCACCACGAAGCGGGATAGGGGGATACAATGAGCAGTTCTTC. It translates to CSAPRSGIGGYNEQFF.

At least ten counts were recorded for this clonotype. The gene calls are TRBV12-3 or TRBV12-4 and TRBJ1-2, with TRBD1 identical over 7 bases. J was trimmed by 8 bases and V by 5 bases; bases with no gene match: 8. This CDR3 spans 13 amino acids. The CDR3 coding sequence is TGTGCCAGCAGTCGCGAGGGGGCGACGGGCTACACCTTC. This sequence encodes CASSREGATGYTF.

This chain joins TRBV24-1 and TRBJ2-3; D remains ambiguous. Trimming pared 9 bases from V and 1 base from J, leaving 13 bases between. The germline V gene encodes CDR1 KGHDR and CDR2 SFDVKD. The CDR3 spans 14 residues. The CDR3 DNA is TGTGCCACCTTGATCGACTTTCGCACAGATACGCAGTATTTT. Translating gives CATLIDFRTDTQYF.

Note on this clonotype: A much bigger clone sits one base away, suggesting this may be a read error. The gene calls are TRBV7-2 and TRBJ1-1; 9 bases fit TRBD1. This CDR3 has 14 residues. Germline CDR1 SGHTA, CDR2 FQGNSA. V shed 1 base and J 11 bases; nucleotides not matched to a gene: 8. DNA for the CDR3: TGTACCAGCAGCTTAGGGCAAGGGACAGGGTCGGCTTTCTTT. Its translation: CTSSLGQGTGSAFF.

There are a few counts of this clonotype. The chain's CDR3 is CASSGQGYNSPLHF. DNA for the CDR3: TGTGCCAGCAGTGGACAGGGGTACAATTCACCCCTCCACTTT. This chain connects TRBV28 to TRBJ1-6, with 9 bases aligning to TRBD1. V trimming: 5 bases; J trimming: 7 bases; junction bases outside the gene matches: 3. CDR1 is MDHEN and CDR2 is SYDVKM in the germline V gene. The CDR3 runs to 14 residues.

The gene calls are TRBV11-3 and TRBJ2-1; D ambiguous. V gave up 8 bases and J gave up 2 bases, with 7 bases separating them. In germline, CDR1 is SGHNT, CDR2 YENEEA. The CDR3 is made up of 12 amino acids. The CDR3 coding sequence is TGTGCCAGCGGGAACACCTACAATGAGCAGTTCTTC. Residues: CASGNTYNEQFF.

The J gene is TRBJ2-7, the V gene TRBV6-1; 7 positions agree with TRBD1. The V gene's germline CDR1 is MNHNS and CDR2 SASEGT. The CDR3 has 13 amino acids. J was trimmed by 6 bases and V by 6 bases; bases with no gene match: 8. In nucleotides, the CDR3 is TGTGCCAGCAGGGACGAGGGGGCGGTCGAGCAGTACTTC. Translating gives CASRDEGAVEQYF.

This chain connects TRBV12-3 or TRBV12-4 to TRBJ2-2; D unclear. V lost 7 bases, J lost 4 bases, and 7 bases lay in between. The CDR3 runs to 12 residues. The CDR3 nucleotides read TGTGCCAGCACCCCCCGCACCGGGGAGCTGTTTTTT. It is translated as CASTPRTGELFF.

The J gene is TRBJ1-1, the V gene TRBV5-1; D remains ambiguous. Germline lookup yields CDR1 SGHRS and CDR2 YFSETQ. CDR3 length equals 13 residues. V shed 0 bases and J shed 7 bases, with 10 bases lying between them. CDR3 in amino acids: CASSLGTANEAFF. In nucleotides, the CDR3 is TGCGCCAGCAGCTTGGGCACAGCGAATGAAGCTTTCTTT.

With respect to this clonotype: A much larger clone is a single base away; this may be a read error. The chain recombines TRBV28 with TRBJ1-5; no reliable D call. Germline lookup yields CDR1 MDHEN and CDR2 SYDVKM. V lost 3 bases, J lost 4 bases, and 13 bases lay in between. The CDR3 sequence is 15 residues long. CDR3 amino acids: CASSLPDLPNQPQHF. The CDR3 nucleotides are TGTGCCAGCAGTTTGCCAGATCTGCCAAATCAGCCCCAGCATTTT.